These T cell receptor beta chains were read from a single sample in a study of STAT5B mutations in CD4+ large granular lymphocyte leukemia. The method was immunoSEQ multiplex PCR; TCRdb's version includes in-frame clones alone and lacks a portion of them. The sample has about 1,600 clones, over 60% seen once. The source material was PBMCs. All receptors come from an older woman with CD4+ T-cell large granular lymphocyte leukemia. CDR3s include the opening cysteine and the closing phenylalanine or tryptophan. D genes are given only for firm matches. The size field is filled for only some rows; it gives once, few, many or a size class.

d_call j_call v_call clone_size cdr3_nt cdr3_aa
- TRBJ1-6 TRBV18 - TGTGCCAGCTCACCACCGGGGGTTGTAGGTTCACCCCTCCACTTT CASSPPGVVGSPLHF
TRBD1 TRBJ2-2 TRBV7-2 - TGTGCCAGCAGCGCAGGACAGGGGGGGACCGGGGAGCTGTTTTTT CASSAGQGGTGELFF
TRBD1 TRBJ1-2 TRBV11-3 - TGTGCCAGCAGCTTACCTCCGGGACAGAACTATGGCTACACCTTC CASSLPPGQNYGYTF
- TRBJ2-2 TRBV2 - TGTGCCAGCACCGCGGCCCAAACTGGGGAGCTGTTTTTT CASTAAQTGELFF
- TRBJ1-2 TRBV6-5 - TGTGCCAGCAGGACGGGGGTGAACTATGGCTACACCTTC CASRTGVNYGYTF
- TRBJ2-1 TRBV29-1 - TGCAGCGTCAACCTCGGGGGCGGTGAGCAGTTCTTC CSVNLGGGEQFF
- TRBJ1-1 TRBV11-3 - TGTGCCAGCAGCTTCGGGCTGACCACTGAAGCTTTCTTT CASSFGLTTEAFF
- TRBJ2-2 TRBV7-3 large TGTGCCAGCAGCCCCGACACAAACACCGGGGAGCTGTTTTTT CASSPDTNTGELFF
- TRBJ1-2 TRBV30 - TGTGCCTGGAATCGACAGGCCGGCTATGGCTACACCTTC CAWNRQAGYGYTF
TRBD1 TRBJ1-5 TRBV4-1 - TGCGCCAGCAGCCCCTCTGAGACAGGGGGTCTTAATCAGCCCCAGCATTTT CASSPSETGGLNQPQHF
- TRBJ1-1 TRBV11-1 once TGTGCCAGCAGCTTAGACAGGACGAACACTGAAGCTTTCTTT CASSLDRTNTEAFF
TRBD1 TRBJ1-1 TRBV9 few TGTGCCAGCGAATCACAGGGGGCGGGGACTGAAGCTTTCTTT CASESQGAGTEAFF
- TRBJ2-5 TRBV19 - TGTGCCAGTAGTGCCCGGACTGGCCGGGAGACCCAGTACTTC CASSARTGRETQYF
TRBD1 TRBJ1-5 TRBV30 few TGTGCCTGGAGTGTACCCGGACAGGTGGCGGGGCAGCCCCAGCATTTT CAWSVPGQVAGQPQHF
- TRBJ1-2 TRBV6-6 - TGTGCCAGCAGTACAAAGACTGACAGCTTCTATGGCTACACCTTC CASSTKTDSFYGYTF
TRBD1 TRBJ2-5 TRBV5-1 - TGCGCCAGCAGCTTGTTGGGACAGAGTCAAGAGACCCAGTACTTC CASSLLGQSQETQYF
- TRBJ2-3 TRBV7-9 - TGTGCCAGCAGCCAATCGGGACCGACAGATACGCAGTATTTT CASSQSGPTDTQYF
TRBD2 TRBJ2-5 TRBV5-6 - TGTGCCAGCAGCTTTAGGGCGGGGGTTTGGGAGACCCAGTACTTC CASSFRAGVWETQYF
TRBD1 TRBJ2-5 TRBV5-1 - TGCGCCAGCAGCTTGGACGGACAGGGAAATGGCGAGACCCAGTACTTC CASSLDGQGNGETQYF
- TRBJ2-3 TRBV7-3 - TGTGCCAGCAGTTCCGGGAGAAGTAGCACAGATACGCAGTATTTT CASSSGRSSTDTQYF
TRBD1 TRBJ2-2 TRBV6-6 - TGTGCCAGCAGTGGGACAGGGGGCGGCCTGGGGCTGTTTTTT CASSGTGGGLGLFF
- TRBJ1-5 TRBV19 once TGTGCCAGTAATGGGGCACCTTATAGCAATCAGCCCCAGCATTTT CASNGAPYSNQPQHF
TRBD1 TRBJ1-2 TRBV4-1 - TGCGCCAGCAGCCAAACTAGGGACAGGGGATATGTCGGCTATGGCTACACCTTC CASSQTRDRGYVGYGYTF
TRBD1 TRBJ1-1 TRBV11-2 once TGTGCCAGCAGCCCTATACTAGGACAGGGGGCCACTGAAGCTTTCTTT CASSPILGQGATEAFF
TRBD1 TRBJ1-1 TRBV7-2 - TGTGCCAGCAGCTTAATTACAGGGGGCACTGAAGCTTTCTTT CASSLITGGTEAFF
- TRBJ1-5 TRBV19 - TGTGCCAGTAGTATAGGATCTTACAATCAGCCCCAGCATTTT CASSIGSYNQPQHF
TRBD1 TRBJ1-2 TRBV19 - TGTGCCAGTAGTACAACACAGGGGGCATACTATGGCTACACCTTC CASSTTQGAYYGYTF
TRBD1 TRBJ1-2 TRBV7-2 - TGTGCCAGCAGCTTAAGACAGGGCCGGGATGGCTACACCTTC CASSLRQGRDGYTF
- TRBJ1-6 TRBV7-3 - TGTGCCAGCAGCTATGGGGTTAGCAATTCACCCCTCCACTTT CASSYGVSNSPLHF
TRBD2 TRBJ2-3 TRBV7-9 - TGTGCCAGCAGCTTAGGCGGGGGAGGATCAGATACGCAGTATTTT CASSLGGGGSDTQYF
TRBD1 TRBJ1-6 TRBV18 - TGTGCCAGCTCACCCGGGACAGGGGGAAATTCACCCCTCCACTTT CASSPGTGGNSPLHF
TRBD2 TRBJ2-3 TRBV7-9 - TGTGCCAGCAGCACGGGAGGGGGGGAAGATACGCAGTATTTT CASSTGGGEDTQYF